Described below is a single T cell receptor (beta chain) sequence and its context. Its antigen is not known. The sample originates from a study of shared clonotypes between healthy human individuals. For the study at large: Each donor had three CD4 naive, three CD4 memory, two CD8 naive and one CD8 memory plate. Study-level points and caveats: Among a few donors, roughly 5.5% of naive CD4 clonotypes were found in common. Non-shared clonotypes were found to have lower generation probabilities than the clonotypes that were shared by all four of the sorted-subset donors.

Data came from immunoSEQ multiplex PCR; TCRdb stores just in-frame clones and leaves some out. The sample lists fewer than 1.4 million clones, 70% to 80% occurring once. The origin of this receptor is a man younger than 30 in good health. Some clones in this sample may be carry-over from other donors' samples. Sequencing was carried out using memory CD4+ T cells from PBMCs. The subset was: CD45RA-negative fraction.

Written as DNA, the CDR3 is TGTGCCAGCAGCTTTAGGACAGGGGGTTGGACCGGGGAGCTGTTTTTT. Residues: CASSFRTGGWTGELFF. The chain joins TRBV5-5 to TRBJ2-2; 10 nucleotides match TRBD1. This CDR3 has 16 amino acids. Trimming cost V 2 bases and J 5 bases; bases outside gene matches: 6. Germline-derived CDR1 and CDR2 are SGHKS and YYEKEE (reference sequence). Full variable domain (outside the CDR3, taken from reference TRBV5-5 and TRBJ2-2): DAGVTQSPTHLIKTRGQQVTLRCSPISGHKSVSWYQQVLGQGPQFIFQYYEKEERGRGNFPDRFSARQFPNYSSELNVNALLLGDSALYLCASSFRTGGWTGELFFGEGSRLTVL.